The clone carrying this T cell receptor (beta chain) occurred many times. The J segment lost 5 bases and the V segment lost 3 bases, leaving 21 bases of the junction unmatched. The CDR3 spans 20 residues. Germline CDR1 and CDR2: SGDLS and YYNGEE. This specimen belongs to a study of CD8 T cells in ankylosing spondylitis. TCRdb analysed the 5' RACE reads with MiXCR anew, one entry per CDR3 protein. In the table there are about 25,000 distinct CDR3 sequences, 2% to 3% of which are singletons. The receptor was derived from a female donor with ankylosing spondylitis or in good health (not recorded which). Specimen: blood, either unsorted or a sorted T cell fraction (not recorded which). The J gene is TRBJ2-3, the V gene TRBV9; 10 nucleotides match TRBD1. The CDR3 loop is CASSAGSRTGGGIYKDTQYF. The CDR3 DNA follows: TGTGCCAGCAGCGCGGGATCTCGGACAGGGGGAGGTATTTATAAAGATACGCAGTATTTT.